A selection of T cell receptor beta chains follows, all from one sample in a study of cytomegalovirus exposure and HLA in healthy donors. TCRdb's table, derived via immunoSEQ multiplex PCR, lists solely in-frame clones and lacks some. This sample contains approximately 110,000 clones. Material: PBMCs. The receptors derive from a man between 18 and 35 years old in good health and CMV-seronegative. CDR3s include the opening cysteine and the closing phenylalanine or tryptophan. The order of the fields is V gene, D gene, J gene, CDR3 protein, CDR3 DNA. The D gene is left open where the match is weak.

v_gene: TRBV7-2
d_gene: .
j_gene: TRBJ1-4
CDR3aa: CASSLAWATEKLFF
CDR3nt: TGTGCCAGCAGCTTAGCGTGGGCAACGGAAAAACTGTTTTTT

v_gene: TRBV25-1
d_gene: .
j_gene: TRBJ2-6
CDR3aa: CASRQAGISFGANVLTF
CDR3nt: TGTGCCAGCAGACAAGCAGGGATCTCGTTTGGGGCCAACGTCCTGACTTTC

v_gene: TRBV6-5
d_gene: .
j_gene: TRBJ2-7
CDR3aa: CASSYSFQGSYEQYF
CDR3nt: TGTGCCAGCAGTTACTCATTTCAGGGATCCTACGAGCAGTACTTC

v_gene: TRBV6-1
d_gene: .
j_gene: TRBJ1-2
CDR3aa: CASSEGEHGGYGYTF
CDR3nt: TGTGCCAGCAGTGAAGGTGAACACGGGGGCTATGGCTACACCTTC

v_gene: TRBV6-5
d_gene: .
j_gene: TRBJ1-2
CDR3aa: CASSYSPSVYGYTF
CDR3nt: TGTGCCAGCAGTTACTCGCCCAGTGTCTATGGCTACACCTTC

v_gene: TRBV19
d_gene: .
j_gene: TRBJ2-7
CDR3aa: CASRDPGGPDLEQYF
CDR3nt: TGTGCCAGCCGAGACCCCGGGGGACCCGATTTGGAGCAGTACTTC

v_gene: TRBV7-3
d_gene: .
j_gene: TRBJ1-2
CDR3aa: CASSPGGARDAGYTF
CDR3nt: TGTGCCAGCAGCCCGGGGGGGGCCAGGGATGCTGGCTACACCTTC

v_gene: TRBV2
d_gene: TRBD1
j_gene: TRBJ1-1
CDR3aa: CASQDRGNTEAFF
CDR3nt: TGTGCCAGCCAAGACAGGGGGAACACTGAAGCTTTCTTT

v_gene: TRBV18
d_gene: TRBD2
j_gene: TRBJ2-3
CDR3aa: CASSPGTSGDRTTDTQYF
CDR3nt: TGTGCCAGCTCACCAGGGACTAGCGGGGATAGGACCACAGATACGCAGTATTTT

v_gene: TRBV15
d_gene: .
j_gene: TRBJ2-7
CDR3aa: CATSRAPPSTEQYF
CDR3nt: TGTGCCACCAGCAGAGCACCTCCCAGTACCGAGCAGTACTTC

v_gene: TRBV28
d_gene: .
j_gene: TRBJ1-5
CDR3aa: CATTTGGVQPQHF
CDR3nt: TGTGCCACTACGACCGGGGGGGTTCAGCCCCAGCATTTT

v_gene: TRBV19
d_gene: .
j_gene: TRBJ2-1
CDR3aa: CASSIVGLREQFF
CDR3nt: TGTGCCAGTAGTATAGTCGGACTCCGGGAGCAGTTCTTC

v_gene: TRBV28
d_gene: TRBD1
j_gene: TRBJ1-1
CDR3aa: CASNSPGTVDTEAFF
CDR3nt: TGTGCCAGCAACTCACCTGGGACAGTCGACACTGAAGCTTTCTTT

v_gene: TRBV7-9
d_gene: TRBD2
j_gene: TRBJ2-3
CDR3aa: CASSLGLAGEEDTQYF
CDR3nt: TGTGCCAGCAGCTTAGGGCTAGCGGGAGAGGAAGATACGCAGTATTTT

v_gene: TRBV30
d_gene: TRBD1
j_gene: TRBJ1-1
CDR3aa: CAWSIVRGQGRTEAFF
CDR3nt: TGTGCCTGGAGTATTGTACGTGGACAGGGACGAACTGAAGCTTTCTTT

v_gene: TRBV5-4
d_gene: TRBD2
j_gene: TRBJ2-1
CDR3aa: CASSLGAGTNYNEQFF
CDR3nt: TGTGCCAGCAGCTTAGGAGCGGGGACCAATTACAATGAGCAGTTCTTC

v_gene: TRBV7-9
d_gene: TRBD2
j_gene: TRBJ2-1
CDR3aa: CASSFLSGISFDEQFF
CDR3nt: TGTGCCAGCAGCTTCCTAAGCGGGATTAGTTTCGATGAGCAGTTCTTC

v_gene: TRBV5-1
d_gene: .
j_gene: TRBJ1-3
CDR3aa: CASSLGPLASSGNTIYF
CDR3nt: TGCGCCAGCAGCTTGGGCCCCTTAGCGAGCTCTGGAAACACCATATATTTT

v_gene: TRBV5-6
d_gene: .
j_gene: TRBJ2-7
CDR3aa: CASSLSRGFYEQYF
CDR3nt: TGTGCCAGCAGCTTGAGTAGAGGCTTCTACGAGCAGTACTTC

v_gene: TRBV15
d_gene: .
j_gene: TRBJ1-1
CDR3aa: CATSIAVANTEAFF
CDR3nt: TGTGCCACCAGCATAGCGGTAGCGAACACTGAAGCTTTCTTT

v_gene: TRBV6-5
d_gene: .
j_gene: TRBJ2-2
CDR3aa: CASSTSGAITGELFF
CDR3nt: TGTGCCAGCAGTACATCAGGGGCTATCACCGGGGAGCTGTTTTTT

v_gene: TRBV4-1
d_gene: TRBD1
j_gene: TRBJ2-7
CDR3aa: CASSAQDRVYEQYF
CDR3nt: TGCGCCAGCAGCGCGCAGGACAGGGTGTACGAGCAGTACTTC

v_gene: TRBV2
d_gene: TRBD1
j_gene: TRBJ1-1
CDR3aa: CASRGTGLTKDTEAFF
CDR3nt: TGTGCCAGCAGGGGGACAGGATTAACAAAGGACACTGAAGCTTTCTTT

v_gene: TRBV6-1
d_gene: TRBD2
j_gene: TRBJ2-5
CDR3aa: CASSEPWTSGQETQYF
CDR3nt: TGTGCCAGCAGTGAACCTTGGACTAGCGGCCAAGAGACCCAGTACTTC

v_gene: TRBV18
d_gene: .
j_gene: TRBJ1-4
CDR3aa: CASSPPVGGATNEKLFF
CDR3nt: TGTGCCAGCTCACCTCCAGTCGGCGGCGCAACTAATGAAAAACTGTTTTTT

v_gene: TRBV5-1
d_gene: TRBD2
j_gene: TRBJ2-4
CDR3aa: CASSLRGGGSADIQYF
CDR3nt: TGCGCCAGCAGCTTGCGGGGGGGCGGCAGTGCGGACATTCAGTACTTC

v_gene: TRBV27
d_gene: TRBD1
j_gene: TRBJ2-7
CDR3aa: CASRQGALRYEQYF
CDR3nt: TGTGCCAGCAGACAGGGGGCCCTTAGGTACGAGCAGTACTTC

v_gene: TRBV19
d_gene: .
j_gene: TRBJ1-5
CDR3aa: CASSISQGNQPQHF
CDR3nt: TGTGCCAGTAGTATATCACAGGGTAATCAGCCCCAGCATTTT

v_gene: TRBV7-2
d_gene: TRBD1
j_gene: TRBJ1-1
CDR3aa: CASSSHSGTGQGLRAFF
CDR3nt: TGTGCCAGCAGCTCACACTCCGGGACAGGGCAGGGTTTAAGAGCTTTCTTT

v_gene: TRBV5-6
d_gene: .
j_gene: TRBJ2-3
CDR3aa: CASSSRTDFTDTQYF
CDR3nt: TGTGCCAGCAGCTCACGGACAGACTTCACAGATACGCAGTATTTT

v_gene: TRBV5-1
d_gene: TRBD1
j_gene: TRBJ2-7
CDR3aa: CASTLDDRDYEQYF
CDR3nt: TGCGCCAGCACCCTAGACGACAGGGATTACGAGCAGTACTTC

v_gene: TRBV7-8
d_gene: TRBD1
j_gene: TRBJ2-7
CDR3aa: CASSWDRGFEQYF
CDR3nt: TGTGCCAGCAGCTGGGACAGGGGTTTCGAGCAGTACTTC

v_gene: TRBV19
d_gene: .
j_gene: TRBJ1-6
CDR3aa: CASRRTVNSPLHF
CDR3nt: TGTGCCAGTAGGCGGACAGTTAATTCACCCCTCCACTTT

v_gene: TRBV5-6
d_gene: TRBD2
j_gene: TRBJ2-3
CDR3aa: CASSKPLAGPSGDTQYF
CDR3nt: TGTGCCAGCAGCAAACCATTAGCGGGTCCCAGCGGGGATACGCAGTATTTT

v_gene: TRBV5-1
d_gene: .
j_gene: TRBJ2-5
CDR3aa: CASSFSGVSIGETQYF
CDR3nt: TGCGCCAGCAGCTTTTCGGGGGTTAGTATTGGAGAGACCCAGTACTTC

v_gene: TRBV9
d_gene: .
j_gene: TRBJ1-2
CDR3aa: CASSAALNGNYGYTF
CDR3nt: TGTGCCAGCAGCGCCGCCCTTAACGGGAACTATGGCTACACCTTC

v_gene: TRBV5-1
d_gene: .
j_gene: TRBJ1-6
CDR3aa: CATSSGAGSSSPLHF
CDR3nt: TGCGCCACCTCTAGCGGGGCAGGGAGCAGTTCACCCCTCCACTTT

v_gene: TRBV29-1
d_gene: TRBD2
j_gene: TRBJ2-3
CDR3aa: CSVTSGGKDTQYF
CDR3nt: TGCAGCGTTACTAGCGGCGGGAAAGATACGCAGTATTTT

v_gene: TRBV5-1
d_gene: TRBD2
j_gene: TRBJ2-2
CDR3aa: CASSPTAGVGTGELFF
CDR3nt: TGCGCCAGCAGCCCTACGGCGGGGGTGGGGACCGGGGAGCTGTTTTTT

v_gene: TRBV15
d_gene: .
j_gene: TRBJ1-2
CDR3aa: CATSRDRVGYGYTF
CDR3nt: TGTGCCACCAGCAGAGACAGGGTAGGGTATGGCTACACCTTC

v_gene: TRBV9
d_gene: .
j_gene: TRBJ1-3
CDR3aa: CASSVGGLSGNTIYF
CDR3nt: TGTGCCAGCAGCGTAGGAGGACTCTCTGGAAACACCATATATTTT

v_gene: TRBV5-4
d_gene: TRBD1
j_gene: TRBJ1-2
CDR3aa: CASSPGQGGSYGYTF
CDR3nt: TGTGCCAGCAGCCCCGGACAGGGGGGATCATATGGCTACACCTTC

v_gene: TRBV7-9
d_gene: .
j_gene: TRBJ2-7
CDR3aa: CASSLVVGTHYEQYF
CDR3nt: TGTGCCAGCAGCTTAGTGGTCGGGACACACTACGAGCAGTACTTC

v_gene: TRBV2
d_gene: .
j_gene: TRBJ2-3
CDR3aa: CASSERGGSTDTQYF
CDR3nt: TGTGCCAGCAGTGAGCGGGGCGGGAGCACAGATACGCAGTATTTT

v_gene: TRBV9
d_gene: TRBD2
j_gene: TRBJ2-1
CDR3aa: CASSLVSGSGEQFF
CDR3nt: TGTGCCAGCAGCCTCGTTAGCGGGAGTGGTGAGCAGTTCTTC